This TCR beta chain was observed in a study of cytomegalovirus exposure and HLA in healthy donors. Study-level background: About 85 million unique TCRs from HLA-typed donors were held in an early release of data.

Overall study results and limits: The HLA-A and HLA-B alleles of most subjects were reportedly predicted accurately from TCR beta sequences.

The count of this clone is one. Its antigen is currently unknown. The PCR made use of 60 Vbeta and 13 Jbeta primers. TCRdb's copy holds only in-frame clones and misses some; the assay was immunoSEQ multiplex PCR. Seen here are about 88,000 clones, 75% to 85% observed once, and the top ten hold approximately 4.4%. The J segment lost 4 bases and the V segment lost 5 bases, leaving 10 bases of the junction unmatched. CDR3 length equals 15 residues. Germline CDR1 is SGHTA and CDR2 is FQGTGA. The sequence was collected from a woman aged 40 to 50 in good health and CMV-seronegative. The sample taken for sequencing was PBMCs. The rearrangement links TRBV7-3 to TRBJ2-7, with 8 bases aligning to TRBD2. CDR3 residues: CASSPSGSGDYEQYF. In nucleotides, the CDR3 is TGTGCCAGCAGCCCGTCGGGTAGCGGGGATTACGAGCAGTACTTC.